One sample yielded the 15 T cell receptor beta chains listed below, sequenced in a study of control samples from healthy donors and cancer patients (dated by TCRdb to 2020 to 2021). Library preparation used the immunoSEQ multiplex PCR assay. TCRdb stores this immuneACCESS table with in-frame sequences only. Part of the clones is absent; in the studies checked, under half of the shortfall reflects unresolved V genes, and no reason is known for the rest. For this sample the table gives around 140,000 clones, of which 75% to 95% were detected only once. About 2.3% of the sample goes to the ten largest clones. Sequencing was carried out using blood. The receptors derive from a middle-aged man in good health.

This sequence joins TRBV9 and TRBJ2-3; tentatively, D is TRBD2 (5 bases). This CDR3 is 15 amino acids long. V was clipped by 0 bases and J by 4 bases, with 12 bases between them. Germline V gene lookup returns CDR1 SGDLS and CDR2 YYNGEE. CDR3 in DNA: TGTGCCAGCAGCGTAGCTAACCAAGCGGCAGATACGCAGTATTTT. This encodes CASSVANQAADTQYF.

The V and J genes are TRBV19 and TRBJ1-5, with D hard to call. Trimming stripped 1 base from V and 7 bases from J, with 14 bases between. The germline V gene has CDR1 LNHDA and CDR2 SQIVND (reference sequence). The CDR3 spans 15 residues. The DNA for the CDR3 is TGTGCCAGTAGTATAGTGAGAGACCTGGGGCAGCCCCAGCATTTT. Its protein is CASSIVRDLGQPQHF. The variable domain in full, completed from reference TRBV19 and TRBJ1-5, reads DGGITQSPKYLFRKEGQNVTLSCEQNLNHDAMYWYRQDPGQGLRLIYYSQIVNDFQKGDIAEGYSVSREKKESFPLTVTSAQKNPTAFYLCASSIVRDLGQPQHFGDGTRLSIL.

The chain recombines TRBV9 with TRBJ1-3; unclear D gene. V was pared by 4 bases and J by 5 bases, with 22 bases between. CDR1 SGDLS and CDR2 YYNGEE come from the germline V gene. This CDR3 comprises 17 residues. The CDR3 loop reads CASSPPPTAVIRNTIYF. In nucleotides, the CDR3 is TGTGCCAGCAGCCCCCCCCCGACGGCGGTCATCCGAAACACCATATATTTT.

The chain is built from TRBV28 and TRBJ1-6; D not resolved. The V end was cut by 2 bases, the J end by 7 bases, with 12 bases between. The germline gives CDR1 MDHEN, CDR2 SYDVKM. This CDR3 spans 15 amino acids. The CDR3, as DNA: TGTGCCAGCAGTTTAGAGCAAGGGTCCAATTCACCCCTCCACTTT. It translates to CASSLEQGSNSPLHF.

This chain links TRBV20-1 with TRBJ1-2, with TRBD1 as a possible D gene (6 bases). V was shortened by 5 bases and J by 8 bases, with 12 bases between the two germline ends. Germline assignment: CDR1 DFQATT and CDR2 SNEGSKA (reference sequence). The CDR3 has 11 amino acids. The CDR3 DNA is TGCAGTGCTCAACAGGGCATCGGCTACACCTTC. Protein product: CSAQQGIGYTF.

V usage is TRBV6-1 and J usage is TRBJ1-4; D is uncertain. Between the trimmed V and J ends, which lost 3 bases and 1 base, there was a span of 6 bases. Per the germline V gene, CDR1 is MNHNS and CDR2 is SASEGT. The CDR3 extends over 14 amino acids. Written as DNA, the CDR3 is TGTGCCAGCAGTGAGGGTGGAACTAATGAAAAACTGTTTTTT. Protein: CASSEGGTNEKLFF.

The chain has TRBV4-2 and TRBJ2-3, with 9 bases identical to TRBD2. Germline values: CDR1 LGHNA, CDR2 YNFKEQ. V shed 4 bases and J 5 bases; nucleotides not matched to a gene: 1. The CDR3 consists of 13 residues. CDR3 protein: CASSLAGEDTQYF. In nucleotides, the CDR3 is TGTGCCAGCAGCCTAGCGGGGGAAGATACGCAGTATTTT.

The chain joins TRBV13 to TRBJ2-5; a possible D gene is TRBD1 (6 bases). The CDR3 extends over 13 amino acids. The V gene's germline CDR1 is PRHDT and CDR2 FYEKMQ (reference sequence). The V end lost 5 bases, the J end lost 2 bases, and 9 bases lay between the germline ends. The CDR3 region has the DNA TGTGCCAGCAGCGGTAGGGGGCAAGAGACCCAGTACTTC. It codes for CASSGRGQETQYF.

This clone showed up just once. The rearrangement joins TRBV6-5 to TRBJ1-2; 7 nucleotides align to TRBD1. The CDR3 is 15 residues long. With 4 bases clipped from V and 4 bases from J, the junction kept 9 bases outside the gene matches. Germline V gene data show CDR1 as MNHEY and CDR2 as SVGAGI. This CDR3 is CASSFPTGTGYGYTF. In DNA form, the CDR3 reads TGTGCCAGCAGTTTCCCGACAGGGACCGGCTATGGCTACACCTTC.

The chain is built from TRBV5-1 and TRBJ2-2; a weak D match, TRBD2 (6 bases). Trimming removed 4 bases from V and 0 bases from J, with 10 bases in between. CDR3 length equals 15 residues. In germline, CDR1 is SGHRS, CDR2 YFSETQ. The CDR3 loop reads CASSPGSPNTGELFF. CDR3 in DNA: TGCGCCAGCAGCCCCGGGAGCCCGAACACCGGGGAGCTGTTTTTT.

The rearrangement joins TRBV11-1 to TRBJ1-2; maybe TRBD1 (6 bases). V was clipped by 3 bases and J by 3 bases, with 8 bases between them. The CDR3 is made up of 13 amino acids. The germline CDR1 and CDR2 sequences are SGHAT and FQDESV (reference sequence). In DNA form, the CDR3 reads TGTGCCAGCAGCTTTGGGGGCGACTATGGCTACACCTTC. It translates to CASSFGGDYGYTF.

The chain has TRBV18 and TRBJ2-3; 8 nucleotides agree with TRBD2. This CDR3 comprises 13 residues. V lost 0 bases to trimming and J lost 9 bases; unmatched junction nucleotides: 2. The germline gives CDR1 KGHSH, CDR2 LQKENI. The CDR3, as DNA: TGTGCCAGCTCACCACCCGGGGGGGGAACGCAGTATTTT. This encodes CASSPPGGGTQYF.

V and J are TRBV5-4 and TRBJ1-6; a possible D gene is TRBD1 (6 bases). The CDR3 totals 18 residues. Germline assignment: CDR1 SGHNT and CDR2 YYREEE (reference sequence). Trimming cost V 5 bases and J 10 bases, with 28 bases left between them. CDR3 loop: CASSRQTMGTGSTSPLHF. Written as DNA, the CDR3 is TGTGCCAGCAGTCGACAGACCATGGGAACAGGGAGTACGTCACCCCTCCACTTT.

This chain joins TRBV7-3 and TRBJ2-2; D tentatively reads TRBD1 or TRBD2 (5 bases each). Germline CDR1 SGHTA, CDR2 FQGTGA. The CDR3 has 16 amino acids. V was cut by 0 bases and J by 2 bases, with 10 bases left in between. CDR3 coding DNA: TGTGCCAGCAGCTTAACGGGACCGCTTAACACCGGGGAGCTGTTTTTT. This gives the protein CASSLTGPLNTGELFF.

The chain carries TRBV6-6 and TRBJ1-5; 7 nucleotides align to TRBD1. This CDR3 comprises 11 residues. CDR1 is MNHNY and CDR2 is SVGAGI in the germline V gene (reference sequence). The J segment lost 16 bases and the V segment lost 7 bases, leaving 10 bases of the junction unmatched. CDR3 sequence (DNA): TGTGCCAGCACTTCAGGGGGGTTTTCACATTTT. Translating gives CASTSGGFSHF.